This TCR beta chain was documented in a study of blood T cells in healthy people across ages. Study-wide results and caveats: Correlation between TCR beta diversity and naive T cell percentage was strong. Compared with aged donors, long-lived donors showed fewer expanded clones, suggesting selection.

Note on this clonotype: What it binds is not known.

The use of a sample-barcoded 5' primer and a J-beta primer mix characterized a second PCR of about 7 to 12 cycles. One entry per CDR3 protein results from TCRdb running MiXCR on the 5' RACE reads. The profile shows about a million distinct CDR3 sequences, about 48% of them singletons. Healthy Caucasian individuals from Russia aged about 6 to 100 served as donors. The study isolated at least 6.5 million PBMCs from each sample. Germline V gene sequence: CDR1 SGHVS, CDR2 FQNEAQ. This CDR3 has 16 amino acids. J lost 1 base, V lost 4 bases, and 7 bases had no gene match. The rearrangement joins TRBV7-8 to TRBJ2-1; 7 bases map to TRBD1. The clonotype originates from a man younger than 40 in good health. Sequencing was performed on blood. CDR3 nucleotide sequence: TGTGCCAGCAGCTCAACCGGGACAGTGTCCTACAATGAGCAGTTCTTC. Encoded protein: CASSSTGTVSYNEQFF.